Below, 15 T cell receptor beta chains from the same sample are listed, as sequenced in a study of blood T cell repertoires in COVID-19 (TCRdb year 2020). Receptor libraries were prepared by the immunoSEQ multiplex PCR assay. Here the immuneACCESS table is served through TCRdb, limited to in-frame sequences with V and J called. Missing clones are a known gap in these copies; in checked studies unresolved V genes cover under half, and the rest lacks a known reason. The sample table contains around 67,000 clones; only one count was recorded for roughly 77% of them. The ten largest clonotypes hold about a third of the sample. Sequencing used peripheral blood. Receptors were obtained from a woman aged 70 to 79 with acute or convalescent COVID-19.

Here the CDR3 DNA reads TGTGCCAGCAAGGTTTACGCAGGCGATACTAACTATGGCTACACCTTC. Translating it yields CASKVYAGDTNYGYTF. The V call is TRBV7-2, the J call TRBJ1-2; unclear D gene. V gave up 7 bases and J gave up 0 bases, with 18 bases separating them. The CDR3 runs 16 residues. Per germline, CDR1 SGHTA and CDR2 FQGNSA.

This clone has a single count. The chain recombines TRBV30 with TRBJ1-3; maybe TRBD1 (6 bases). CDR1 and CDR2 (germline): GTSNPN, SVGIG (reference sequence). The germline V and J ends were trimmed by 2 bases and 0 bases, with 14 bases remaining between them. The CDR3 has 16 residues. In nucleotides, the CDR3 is TGTGCCTGGAGTCCTGGACAGTTGAGCTCTGGAAACACCATATATTTT. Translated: CAWSPGQLSSGNTIYF.

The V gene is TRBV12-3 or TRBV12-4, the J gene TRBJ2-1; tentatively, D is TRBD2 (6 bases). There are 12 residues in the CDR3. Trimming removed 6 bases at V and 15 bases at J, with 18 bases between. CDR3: CASSSLGLLPFF. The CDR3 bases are TGTGCCAGCAGCTCACTGGGACTCCTACCGTTCTTC.

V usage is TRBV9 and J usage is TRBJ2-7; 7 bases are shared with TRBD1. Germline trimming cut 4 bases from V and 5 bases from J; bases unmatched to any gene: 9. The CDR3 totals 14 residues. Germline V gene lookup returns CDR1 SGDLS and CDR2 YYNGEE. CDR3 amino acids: CASSPRQGTHEQYF. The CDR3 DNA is TGTGCCAGCAGCCCCCGACAGGGAACCCACGAGCAGTACTTC.

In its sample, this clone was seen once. This chain's CDR3 is CASSTGTYEQYF. The CDR3 DNA is TGTGCCAGCTCAACCGGGACCTACGAGCAGTACTTC. V usage is TRBV18 and J usage is TRBJ2-7; tentatively, D is TRBD2 (5 bases). Trimming cost V 5 bases and J 2 bases, with 7 bases left between them. This CDR3 has 12 amino acids. The V gene's germline CDR1 is KGHSH and CDR2 LQKENI.

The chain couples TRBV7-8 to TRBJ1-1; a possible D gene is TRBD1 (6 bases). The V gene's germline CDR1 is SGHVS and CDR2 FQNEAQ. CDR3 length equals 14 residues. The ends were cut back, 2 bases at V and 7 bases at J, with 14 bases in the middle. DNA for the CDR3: TGTGCCAGCAGCTTAAATGTTGACAGGAATGAAGCTTTCTTT. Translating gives CASSLNVDRNEAFF. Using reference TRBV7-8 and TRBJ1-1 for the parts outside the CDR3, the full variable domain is GAGVSQSPRYKVAKRGQDVALRCDPISGHVSLFWYQQALGQGPEFLTYFQNEAQLDKSGLPSDRFFAERPEGSVSTLKIQRTQQEDSAVYLCASSLNVDRNEAFFGQGTRLTVV.

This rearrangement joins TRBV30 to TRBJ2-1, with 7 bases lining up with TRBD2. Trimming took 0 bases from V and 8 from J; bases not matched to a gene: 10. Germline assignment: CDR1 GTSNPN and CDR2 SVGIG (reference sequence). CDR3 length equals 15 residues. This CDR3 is CAWSVTGGSGYEQFF. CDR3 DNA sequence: TGTGCCTGGAGTGTAACGGGAGGCTCGGGGTATGAGCAGTTCTTC. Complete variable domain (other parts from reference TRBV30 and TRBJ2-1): SQTIHQWPATLVQPVGSPLSLECTVEGTSNPNLYWYRQAAGRGLQLLFYSVGIGQISSEVPQNLSASRPQDRQFILSSKKLLLSDSGFYLCAWSVTGGSGYEQFFGPGTRLTVL.

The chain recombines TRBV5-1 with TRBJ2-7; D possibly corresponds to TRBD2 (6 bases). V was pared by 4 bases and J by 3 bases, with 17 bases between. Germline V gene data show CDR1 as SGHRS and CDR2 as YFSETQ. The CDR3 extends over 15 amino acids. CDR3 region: CASSRDSQGLYEQYF. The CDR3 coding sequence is TGCGCCAGCAGCCGGGACTCCCAAGGGCTCTACGAGCAGTACTTC.

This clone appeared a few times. This CDR3 reads CAGKKQGAQGYTF. CDR3 DNA sequence: TGTGCCGGCAAAAAACAGGGGGCTCAGGGCTACACCTTC. The chain uses TRBV2 and TRBJ1-2; 9 bases align to TRBD1. This CDR3 is built from 13 residues. CDR1 SNHLY and CDR2 FYNNEI come from the germline V gene. Germline trimming cut 11 bases from V and 8 bases from J; bases unmatched to any gene: 12.

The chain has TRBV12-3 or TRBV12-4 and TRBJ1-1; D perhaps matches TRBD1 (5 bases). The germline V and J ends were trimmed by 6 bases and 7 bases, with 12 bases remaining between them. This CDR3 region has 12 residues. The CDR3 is CASSPTGNEAFF. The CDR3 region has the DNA TGTGCCAGCAGCCCAACAGGAAATGAAGCTTTCTTT.

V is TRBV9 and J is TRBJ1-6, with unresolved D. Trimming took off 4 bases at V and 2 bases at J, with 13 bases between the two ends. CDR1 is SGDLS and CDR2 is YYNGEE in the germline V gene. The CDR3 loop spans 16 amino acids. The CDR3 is CASSPYPQAYNSPLHF. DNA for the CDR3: TGTGCCAGCAGCCCTTACCCTCAGGCCTATAATTCACCCCTCCACTTT.

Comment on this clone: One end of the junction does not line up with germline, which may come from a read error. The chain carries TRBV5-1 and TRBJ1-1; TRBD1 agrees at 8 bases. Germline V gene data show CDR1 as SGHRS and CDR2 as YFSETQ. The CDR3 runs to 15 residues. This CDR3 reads CASSVGQALNTEAFF. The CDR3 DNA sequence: TGCGCCAGCAGCGTGGGACAGGCGCTGAACACTGAAGCTTTTTTT.

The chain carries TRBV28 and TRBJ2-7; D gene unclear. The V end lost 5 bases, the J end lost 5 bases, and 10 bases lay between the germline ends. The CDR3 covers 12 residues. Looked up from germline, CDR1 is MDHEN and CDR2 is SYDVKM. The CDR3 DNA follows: TGTGCCAGCAGTCCTCGCAGCGACGAGCAGTACTTC. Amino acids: CASSPRSDEQYF.

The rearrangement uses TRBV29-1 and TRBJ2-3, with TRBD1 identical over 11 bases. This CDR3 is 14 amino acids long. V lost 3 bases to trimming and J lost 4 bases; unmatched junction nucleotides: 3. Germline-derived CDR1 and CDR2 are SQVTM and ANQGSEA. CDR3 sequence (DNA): TGCAGCGTTGACGGACAGGGGGCTTCAGATACGCAGTATTTT. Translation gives CSVDGQGASDTQYF.

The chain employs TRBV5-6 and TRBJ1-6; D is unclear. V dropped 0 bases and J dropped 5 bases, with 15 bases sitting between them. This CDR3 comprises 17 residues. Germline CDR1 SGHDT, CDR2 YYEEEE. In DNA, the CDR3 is TGTGCCAGCAGCTTGGTTAGATCCGGGGAGAATAATTCACCCCTCCACTTT. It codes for CASSLVRSGENNSPLHF.